The entry below describes one T cell receptor (beta chain). The germline V gene has CDR1 GTSNPN and CDR2 SVGIG (reference sequence). V lost 3 bases and J lost 11; bases outside the gene matches: 13. This CDR3 has 14 residues. This sample was taken from a study of blood T cell repertoires in COVID-19. About the study: The samples span acute and convalescent COVID-19 from the United States, Italy and Spain. The analysed material was cDNA or gDNA that came from T cells, B-cell-depleted T cells, or PBMCs.

Authors' methods: For nucleated cells, counts were estimated from reference gene primer amplification. Measured with immunoSEQ multiplex PCR; TCRdb has only the in-frame clones, and not every one. V and J calls and clone size are given by that table; D and trimming were obtained from the DNA. The data hold some 100,000 clones, with 85% observed a single time. The specimen sequenced was peripheral blood. The rearrangement uses TRBV30 and TRBJ1-5; 7 bases fit TRBD1. This sequence originates from a woman between 65 and 79 years old with active or convalescent COVID-19. CDR3 region: CAWSGTASFGTQHF. Written as DNA, the CDR3 is TGTGCCTGGAGCGGGACAGCCTCTTTCGGGACCCAGCATTTT.